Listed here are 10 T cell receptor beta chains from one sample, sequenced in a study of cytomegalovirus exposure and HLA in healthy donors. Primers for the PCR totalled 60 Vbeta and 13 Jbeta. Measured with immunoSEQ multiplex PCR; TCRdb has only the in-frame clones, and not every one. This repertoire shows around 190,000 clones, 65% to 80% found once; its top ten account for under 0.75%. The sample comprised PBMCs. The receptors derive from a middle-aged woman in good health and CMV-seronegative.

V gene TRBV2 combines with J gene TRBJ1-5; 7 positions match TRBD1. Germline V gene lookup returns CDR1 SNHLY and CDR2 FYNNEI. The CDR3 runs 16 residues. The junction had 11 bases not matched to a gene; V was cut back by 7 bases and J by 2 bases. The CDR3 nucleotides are TGTGCCAGCACACAGGGGTCTTACAAGGGCAATCAGCCCCAGCATTTT. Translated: CASTQGSYKGNQPQHF. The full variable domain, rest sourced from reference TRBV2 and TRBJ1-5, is EPEVTQTPSHQVTQMGQEVILRCVPISNHLYFYWYRQILGQKVEFLVSFYNNEISEKSEIFDDQFSVERPDGSNFTLKIRSTKLEDSAMYFCASTQGSYKGNQPQHFGDGTRLSIL.

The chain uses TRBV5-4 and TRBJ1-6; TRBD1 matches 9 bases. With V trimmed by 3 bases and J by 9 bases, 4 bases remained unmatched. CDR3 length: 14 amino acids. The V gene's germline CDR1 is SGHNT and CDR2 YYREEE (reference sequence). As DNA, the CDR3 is TGTGCCAGCAGCTCGGGACAGGGTGGTTCACCCCTCCACTTT. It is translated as CASSSGQGGSPLHF.

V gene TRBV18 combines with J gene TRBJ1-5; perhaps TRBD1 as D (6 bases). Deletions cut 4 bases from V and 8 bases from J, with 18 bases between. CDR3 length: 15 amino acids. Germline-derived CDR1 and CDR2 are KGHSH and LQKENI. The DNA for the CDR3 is TGTGCCAGCTCACGGGGGCGCGGGTTTACGGAGCCCCAGCATTTT. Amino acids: CASSRGRGFTEPQHF.

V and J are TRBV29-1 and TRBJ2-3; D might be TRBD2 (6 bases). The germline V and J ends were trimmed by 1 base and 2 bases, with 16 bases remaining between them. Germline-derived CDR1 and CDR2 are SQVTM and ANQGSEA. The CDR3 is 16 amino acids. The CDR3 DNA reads TGCAGCGTTGAAGGGGAAAGGGACTCCTTCACAGATACGCAGTATTTT. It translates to CSVEGERDSFTDTQYF.

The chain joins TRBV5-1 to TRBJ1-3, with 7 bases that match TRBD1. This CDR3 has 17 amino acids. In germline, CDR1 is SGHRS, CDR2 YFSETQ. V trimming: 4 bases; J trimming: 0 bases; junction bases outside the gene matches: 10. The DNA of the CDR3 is TGCGCCAGCAGCACTAGTACAGGGGTCGGCTCTGGAAACACCATATATTTT. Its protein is CASSTSTGVGSGNTIYF. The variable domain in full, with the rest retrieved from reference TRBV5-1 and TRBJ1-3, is KAGVTQTPRYLIKTRGQQVTLSCSPISGHRSVSWYQQTPGQGLQFLFEYFSETQRNKGNFPGRFSGRQFSNSRSEMNVSTLELGDSALYLCASSTSTGVGSGNTIYFGEGSWLTVV.

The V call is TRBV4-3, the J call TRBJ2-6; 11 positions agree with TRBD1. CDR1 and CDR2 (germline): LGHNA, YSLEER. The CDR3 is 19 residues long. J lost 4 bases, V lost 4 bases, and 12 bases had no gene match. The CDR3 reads CASSLSRTGGALGANVLTF. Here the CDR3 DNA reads TGCGCCAGCAGCCTTTCACGGACAGGGGGCGCGTTGGGGGCCAACGTCCTGACTTTC.

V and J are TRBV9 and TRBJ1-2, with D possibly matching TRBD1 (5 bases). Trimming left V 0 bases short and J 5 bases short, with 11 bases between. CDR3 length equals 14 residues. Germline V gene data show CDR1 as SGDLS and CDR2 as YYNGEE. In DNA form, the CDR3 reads TGTGCCAGCAGCGTAGCAGGTGACAGTTATGGCTACACCTTC. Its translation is CASSVAGDSYGYTF.

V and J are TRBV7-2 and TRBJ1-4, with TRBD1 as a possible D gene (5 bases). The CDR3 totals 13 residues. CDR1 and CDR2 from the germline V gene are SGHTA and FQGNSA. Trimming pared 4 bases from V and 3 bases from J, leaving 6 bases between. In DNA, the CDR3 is TGTGCCAGCAGCTCACAGGCTAATGAAAAACTGTTTTTT. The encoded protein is CASSSQANEKLFF.

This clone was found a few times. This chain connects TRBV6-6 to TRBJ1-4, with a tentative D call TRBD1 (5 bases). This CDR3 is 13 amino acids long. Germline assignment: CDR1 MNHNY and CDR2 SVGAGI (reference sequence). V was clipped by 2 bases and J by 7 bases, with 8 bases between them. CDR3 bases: TGTGCCAGCAGTTACACCGGGGGTGAAAAACTGTTTTTT. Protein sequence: CASSYTGGEKLFF.

CDR3 in amino acids: CASSTRRLAGGSDTQYF. Written as DNA, the CDR3 is TGTGCCAGCAGCACGAGACGACTAGCGGGAGGTTCGGATACGCAGTATTTT. The chain combines TRBV7-9 with TRBJ2-3, with 13 bases matching TRBD2. The length of the CDR3 is 17 residues. Germline values: CDR1 SEHNR, CDR2 FQNEAQ (reference sequence). Germline trimming cut 5 bases from V and 6 bases from J; bases unmatched to any gene: 11.